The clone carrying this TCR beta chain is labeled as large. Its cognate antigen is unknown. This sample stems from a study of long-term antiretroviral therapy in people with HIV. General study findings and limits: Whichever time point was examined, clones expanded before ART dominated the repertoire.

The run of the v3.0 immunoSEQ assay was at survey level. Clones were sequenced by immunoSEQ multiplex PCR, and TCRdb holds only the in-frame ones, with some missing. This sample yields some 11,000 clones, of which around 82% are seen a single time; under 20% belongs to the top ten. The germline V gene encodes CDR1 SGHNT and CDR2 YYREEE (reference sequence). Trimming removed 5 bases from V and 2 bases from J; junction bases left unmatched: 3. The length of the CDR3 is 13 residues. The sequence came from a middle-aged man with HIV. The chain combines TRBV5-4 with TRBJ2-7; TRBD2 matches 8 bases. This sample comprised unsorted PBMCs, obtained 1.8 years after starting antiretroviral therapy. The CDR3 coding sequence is TGTGCCAGCAGGTTTAGCGGGACCTACGAGCAGTACTTC. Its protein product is CASRFSGTYEQYF.